In its sample, the clone carrying this T cell receptor beta chain was seen once. Its antigen is not identified. The entry originates in a study of cytomegalovirus exposure and HLA in healthy donors. Across the study: The 120 or so validation repertoires used a platform that matched the one used for the approximately 610 first-cohort repertoires, as a later analysis reported. Study results and limitations: Subsequent analysis found a tendency for first-cohort TCR clusters to co-occur within the 120 or so validation repertoires.

The table came from immunoSEQ multiplex PCR; TCRdb's copy has only in-frame clones and leaves some out. The table has 200,000 to 250,000 clones, 70% to 90% seen once. Trimming at V came to 5 bases and at J to 3 bases, leaving 16 bases not matched to a gene. Germline V gives CDR1 SGHVS, CDR2 FQNEAQ. The CDR3 is made up of 19 amino acids. This clonotype was sampled from a young woman in good health and CMV-seronegative. Specimen: PBMCs. This chain links TRBV7-8 with TRBJ2-3; 11 bases line up with TRBD2. For the CDR3, the DNA is TGTGCCAGCAGCCAACACCTCCGAGTAGCGGGAGGGGGAACAGATACGCAGTATTTT. It translates to CASSQHLRVAGGGTDTQYF.